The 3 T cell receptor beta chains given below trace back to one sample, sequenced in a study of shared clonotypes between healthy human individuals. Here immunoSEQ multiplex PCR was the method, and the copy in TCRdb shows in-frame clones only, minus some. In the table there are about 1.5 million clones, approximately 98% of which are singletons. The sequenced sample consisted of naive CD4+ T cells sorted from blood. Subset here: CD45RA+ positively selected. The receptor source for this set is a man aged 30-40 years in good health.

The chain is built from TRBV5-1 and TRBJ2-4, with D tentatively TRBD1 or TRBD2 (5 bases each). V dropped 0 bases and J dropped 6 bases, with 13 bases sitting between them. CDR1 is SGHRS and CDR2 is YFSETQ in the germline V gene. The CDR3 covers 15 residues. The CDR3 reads CASSLVPGASNIQYF. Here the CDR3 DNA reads TGCGCCAGCAGCTTGGTGCCCGGGGCCTCAAACATTCAGTACTTC.

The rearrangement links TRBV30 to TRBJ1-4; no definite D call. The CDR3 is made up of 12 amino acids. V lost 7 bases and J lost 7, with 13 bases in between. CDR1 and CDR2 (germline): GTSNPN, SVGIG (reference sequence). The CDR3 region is CASTPRGEKLFF. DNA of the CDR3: TGTGCCTCGACTCCCCGGGGTGAAAAACTGTTTTTT.

For the CDR3, the DNA is TGTGCCAGCAGTACGGACATCGGAGGGGATCAGCCCCAGCATTTT. It codes for CASSTDIGGDQPQHF. This chain connects TRBV2 to TRBJ1-5; D might be TRBD1 (5 bases). Germline V lookup: CDR1 SNHLY, CDR2 FYNNEI. Deletions cut 5 bases from V and 5 bases from J, with 16 bases between. The CDR3 length is 15 residues.